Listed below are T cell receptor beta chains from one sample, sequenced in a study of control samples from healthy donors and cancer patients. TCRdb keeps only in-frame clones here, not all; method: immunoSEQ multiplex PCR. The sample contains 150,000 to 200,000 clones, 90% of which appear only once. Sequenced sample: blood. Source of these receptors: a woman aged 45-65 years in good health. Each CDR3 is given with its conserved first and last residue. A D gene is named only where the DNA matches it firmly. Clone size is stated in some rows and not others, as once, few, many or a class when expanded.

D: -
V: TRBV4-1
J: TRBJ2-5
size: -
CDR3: CASSQVVYGVFVETQYF
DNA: TGCGCCAGCAGCCAAGTTGTCTATGGGGTTTTTGTTGAGACCCAGTACTTC

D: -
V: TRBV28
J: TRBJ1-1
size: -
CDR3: CASSLLGGLMSFF
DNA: TGTGCCAGCAGTTTATTGGGGGGCCTGATGTCTTTCTTT

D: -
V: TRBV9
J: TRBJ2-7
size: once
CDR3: CASSRDVSYEQYF
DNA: TGTGCCAGCAGCCGGGACGTCTCCTACGAGCAGTACTTC

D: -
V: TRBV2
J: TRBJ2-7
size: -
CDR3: CASSAHRVESPYEQYF
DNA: TGTGCCAGCAGTGCTCACAGGGTGGAGTCTCCCTACGAGCAGTACTTC

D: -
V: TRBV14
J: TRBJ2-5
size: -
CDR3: CASSQARQASWGTQYF
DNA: TGTGCCAGCAGCCAAGCACGACAGGCCTCGTGGGGGACCCAGTACTTC

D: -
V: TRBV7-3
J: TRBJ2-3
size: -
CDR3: CASSLTYRTDTQYF
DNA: TGTGCCAGCAGCTTAACGTACAGGACAGATACGCAGTATTTT

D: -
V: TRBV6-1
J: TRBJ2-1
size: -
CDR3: CASSEEGQFF
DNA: TGTGCCAGCAGTGAAGAGGGGCAGTTCTTC

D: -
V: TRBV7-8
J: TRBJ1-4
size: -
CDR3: CASSLAAIGSEKLFF
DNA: TGTGCCAGCAGCTTAGCAGCGATAGGCTCTGAAAAACTGTTTTTT

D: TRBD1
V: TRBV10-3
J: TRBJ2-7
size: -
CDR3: CAISDPILGDREVYEQYF
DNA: TGTGCCATCAGTGACCCAATCCTTGGAGACAGGGAAGTCTACGAGCAGTACTTC

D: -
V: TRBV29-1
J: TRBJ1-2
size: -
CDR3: CSVEGLSGAGYGYTF
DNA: TGCAGCGTTGAGGGCTTGTCGGGGGCGGGATATGGCTACACCTTC

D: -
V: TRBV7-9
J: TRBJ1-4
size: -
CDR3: CASSQVPGAITNEKLFF
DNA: TGTGCCAGCAGCCAAGTCCCAGGGGCAATCACTAATGAAAAACTGTTTTTT

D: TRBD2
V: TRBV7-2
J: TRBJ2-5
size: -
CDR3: CASSFRRGVQETQYF
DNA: TGTGCCAGCAGCTTCCGCCGGGGGGTCCAAGAGACCCAGTACTTC

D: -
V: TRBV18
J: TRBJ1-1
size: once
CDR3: CASSPGRDTEAFF
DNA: TGTGCCAGCTCACCAGGCAGGGACACTGAAGCTTTCTTT

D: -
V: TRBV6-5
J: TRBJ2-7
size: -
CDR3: CASTGVLYEQYF
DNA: TGTGCCAGCACCGGAGTCCTCTACGAGCAGTACTTC